The 26 T cell receptor beta chains below all came from one sample that was sequenced in a study of Ad26.COV2.S vaccination and SARS-CoV-2 variants. The method was immunoSEQ multiplex PCR; TCRdb's version includes in-frame clones alone and lacks a portion of them. The table shows about 480,000 clones, with around nine tenths occurring only once. Sample treatment: about 20 received Ad26.COV2.S at low or high dose, single or two shots; 5 received placebo; per-sample allocation not given. The investigators took samples on day 63 after the first vaccine or placebo injection. Sample: peripheral blood, taken in a trial of Ad26.COV2.S vaccine versus placebo. These receptors were taken from a person between 18 and 59 years old who received the Ad26.COV2.S COVID-19 vaccine or a placebo.

V gene TRBV6-5 combines with J gene TRBJ1-6; TRBD1 matches at 8 bases. The CDR3 length is 14 residues. Germline loops: CDR1 MNHEY, CDR2 SVGAGI. The trim removed 5 bases at V and 10 bases at J, leaving 7 bases unmatched. The CDR3 region has the DNA TGTGCCAGCAGTAGACAGGGGCCAAACTCACCCCTCCACTTT. Encoded protein: CASSRQGPNSPLHF.

This chain connects TRBV5-6 to TRBJ2-3; 10 bases fit TRBD2. Losses at the gene ends were 6 bases for V and 4 bases for J; bases not matched to a gene: 14. The CDR3 length is 17 residues. CDR1 is SGHDT, CDR2 YYEEEE, per germline. CDR3 amino acids: CASIPMGGTSDPDTQYF. CDR3 bases: TGTGCCAGCATCCCGATGGGGGGGACTAGCGACCCAGATACGCAGTATTTT.

The J gene is TRBJ2-7, the V gene TRBV7-2, with D possibly TRBD2 on 8 matching bases. Trimming stripped 5 bases from V and 1 base from J, with 15 bases between. Germline V lookup: CDR1 SGHTA, CDR2 FQGNSA. The CDR3 totals 15 residues. The CDR3 spells CASSRGPGGSYEQYF. The CDR3 DNA is TGTGCCAGCAGCAGGGGGCCGGGAGGGTCCTACGAGCAGTACTTC.

This chain uses TRBV27 with TRBJ1-1; possibly TRBD1 for D (6 bases). The V gene lost 8 bases and the J gene lost 1 base, with 14 bases spanning the gap. Germline CDR1 reads MNHEY; CDR2 reads SMNVEV (reference sequence). The CDR3 has 14 residues. The CDR3 sequence is CASSGTYSNTEAFF. CDR3 in DNA: TGTGCCAGCTCCGGGACATACTCGAACACTGAAGCTTTCTTT.

The rearrangement uses TRBV5-1 and TRBJ1-6, with D unclear. V was trimmed by 0 bases and J by 15 bases, leaving 13 bases between them. Germline V gene sequence: CDR1 SGHRS, CDR2 YFSETQ. This CDR3 spans 13 amino acids. The chain's CDR3 is CASSLEGLEDLHF. CDR3 nucleotide sequence: TGCGCCAGCAGCTTGGAGGGTCTCGAGGACCTCCACTTT.

This chain uses TRBV28 with TRBJ2-7; TRBD2 aligns across 11 bases. V lost 3 bases and J lost 3; bases outside the gene matches: 7. CDR3 length: 16 amino acids. Germline V gene sequence: CDR1 MDHEN, CDR2 SYDVKM. Here the CDR3 reads CASSFILSGRDYEQYF. The CDR3, as DNA: TGTGCCAGCAGTTTCATTCTTAGCGGGAGGGACTACGAGCAGTACTTC.

The chain carries TRBV28 and TRBJ1-5, with D possibly TRBD1 on 5 matching bases. Germline V gene data show CDR1 as MDHEN and CDR2 as SYDVKM. This CDR3 is 12 amino acids long. V was cut by 6 bases and J by 7 bases, with 10 bases left in between. CDR3 region: CASRWGGQPQHF. The CDR3 DNA is TGTGCCAGCAGATGGGGGGGGCAGCCCCAGCATTTT.

This rearrangement joins TRBV15 to TRBJ1-2; possibly TRBD1 for D (5 bases). In germline, CDR1 is LNHNV, CDR2 YYDKDF (reference sequence). The CDR3 is 15 amino acids. Trimming removed 5 bases at V and 8 bases at J, with 21 bases between. The CDR3, as DNA: TGTGCCACCAGCGGACTCCGGTGGGCCCGACAGGGCTACACCTTC. This codes for CATSGLRWARQGYTF.

CDR3 nucleotides: TGCGCCAGCAGCCAAGATGAGGGGGGCTTCACTGAAGCTTTCTTT. It specifies CASSQDEGGFTEAFF. The chain links TRBV4-3 to TRBJ1-1; the D gene is possibly TRBD1 (6 bases). Per the germline V gene, CDR1 is LGHNA and CDR2 is YSLEER. V was shortened by 0 bases and J by 4 bases, with 12 bases between the two germline ends. The CDR3 contains 15 residues.

V gene TRBV5-4 combines with J gene TRBJ1-2, with D tentatively TRBD1 (5 bases). Trimming pared 5 bases from V and 3 bases from J, leaving 11 bases between. There are 13 residues in the CDR3. Germline CDR1 reads SGHNT; CDR2 reads YYREEE (reference sequence). The CDR3 bases are TGTGCCAGCAGGGCCGGGACCGACTATGGCTACACCTTC. Translating it yields CASRAGTDYGYTF.

The V call is TRBV5-1, the J call TRBJ2-4, with TRBD2 matching 13 bases. This CDR3 is built from 16 residues. CDR1 and CDR2 (germline): SGHRS, YFSETQ. With 4 bases clipped from V and 6 bases from J, the junction kept 7 bases outside the gene matches. The chain's CDR3 is CASSGVLAGGTNIQYF. Here the CDR3 DNA reads TGCGCCAGCAGCGGGGTACTAGCGGGAGGGACAAACATTCAGTACTTC.

This chain connects TRBV30 to TRBJ1-3; D is perhaps TRBD1 (5 bases). The germline V and J ends were trimmed by 2 bases and 7 bases, with 9 bases remaining between them. Germline CDR1 reads GTSNPN; CDR2 reads SVGIG (reference sequence). The CDR3 totals 12 residues. The CDR3 coding sequence is TGTGCCTGGAGTCATGGGGGGAACACCATATATTTT. As protein: CAWSHGGNTIYF. The variable domain in full, completed from reference TRBV30 and TRBJ1-3, reads SQTIHQWPATLVQPVGSPLSLECTVEGTSNPNLYWYRQAAGRGLQLLFYSVGIGQISSEVPQNLSASRPQDRQFILSSKKLLLSDSGFYLCAWSHGGNTIYFGEGSWLTVV.

The chain uses TRBV18 and TRBJ2-7; D not resolved. CDR1 is KGHSH, CDR2 LQKENI, per germline. The ends were cut back, 1 base at V and 1 base at J, with 8 bases in the middle. The CDR3 spans 14 residues. The CDR3 protein is CASSPRAWSYEQYF. The CDR3, as DNA: TGTGCCAGCTCACCACGGGCGTGGTCCTACGAGCAGTACTTC.

This clone was counted ten times or more. V usage is TRBV9 and J usage is TRBJ1-4; TRBD1 aligns across 12 bases. CDR1 is SGDLS, CDR2 YYNGEE, per germline. V dropped 4 bases and J dropped 7; count of bases not matched to a gene: 2. The CDR3 has 14 residues. CDR3 sequence reads: CASSPGQGAEKLFF. The CDR3 bases are TGTGCCAGCAGCCCGGGACAGGGGGCTGAAAAACTGTTTTTT.

The genes are TRBV4-3 and TRBJ1-5, with D maybe TRBD1 (5 bases). Between the trimmed V and J ends, which lost 0 bases and 1 base, there was a span of 16 bases. CDR1 is LGHNA and CDR2 is YSLEER in the germline V gene. CDR3 length: 18 residues. CDR3 sequence (DNA): TGCGCCAGCAGCCAAGACTTCCCCGGGACGCGGAGCAATCAGCCCCAGCATTTT. Amino acid sequence: CASSQDFPGTRSNQPQHF.

This chain connects TRBV5-4 to TRBJ1-1; D may be TRBD1 (6 bases). The CDR3 is 12 amino acids. With 3 bases removed from V and 8 bases from J, the gap between germline ends came to 11 bases. Looked up from germline, CDR1 is SGHNT and CDR2 is YYREEE (reference sequence). Written as DNA, the CDR3 is TGTGCCAGCAGCTCGGACAGATTAGAAGCTTTCTTT. It encodes CASSSDRLEAFF.

J is TRBJ1-5 and V is TRBV28, with TRBD1 as a possible D gene (5 bases). Per germline, CDR1 MDHEN and CDR2 SYDVKM. Trimming left V 3 bases short and J 4 bases short, with 10 bases between. This CDR3 is 14 amino acids long. The CDR3 region has the DNA TGTGCCAGCAGTTTCCGGGGCTCTAATCAGCCCCAGCATTTT. Protein: CASSFRGSNQPQHF.

The V and J genes are TRBV14 and TRBJ2-1; the D is unclear. Germline values: CDR1 SGHDN, CDR2 FVKESK. V was trimmed by 1 base and J by 4 bases, leaving 2 bases between them. CDR3 length: 12 residues. The CDR3 here is CASSQAYNEQFF. The DNA of the CDR3 is TGTGCCAGCAGCCAAGCTTACAATGAGCAGTTCTTC. The whole variable domain, remainder taken from reference TRBV14 and TRBJ2-1, is EAGVTQFPSHSVIEKGQTVTLRCDPISGHDNLYWYRRVMGKEIKFLLHFVKESKQDESGMPNNRFLAERTGGTYSTLKVQPAELEDSGVYFCASSQAYNEQFFGPGTRLTVL.

This clone was observed a handful of times. V and J are TRBV5-5 and TRBJ1-4, with D hard to call. CDR3 length: 14 amino acids. CDR1 and CDR2 from the germline V gene are SGHKS and YYEKEE (reference sequence). V was cut by 4 bases and J by 7 bases, with 14 bases left in between. The CDR3 loop reads CASSLPGRPEKLFF. CDR3 sequence (DNA): TGTGCCAGCAGCCTCCCGGGTCGGCCTGAAAAACTGTTTTTT.

On this clone: A much larger clone lies a single base off, so this may be a read error. The sample carries other DNA sequences with the same CDR3. V gene TRBV7-8 combines with J gene TRBJ2-7; no clear D. Trimming removed 5 bases from V and 0 bases from J, with 5 bases in between. The CDR3 consists of 12 residues. Per the germline V gene, CDR1 is SGHVS and CDR2 is FQNEAQ. CDR3 amino acids: CASSRSSYEQYF. The CDR3 coding sequence is TGTGCCAGCAGCCGTAGCTCCTACGAGCAGTACTTC.

The chain couples TRBV6-2 or TRBV6-3 to TRBJ1-2, with a possible D match to TRBD1 (6 bases). This CDR3 contains 14 residues. V shed 2 bases and J shed 5 bases, with 12 bases lying between them. The germline V gene encodes CDR1 MNHEY and CDR2 SVGEGT. CDR3 bases: TGTGCCAGCAGTTACCCGGGACATCCTTATGGCTACACCTTC. This codes for CASSYPGHPYGYTF.

J is TRBJ2-4 and V is TRBV2; no firm D call. This CDR3 spans 15 amino acids. The germline V gene encodes CDR1 SNHLY and CDR2 FYNNEI. Trimming shortened V by 7 bases and J by 0 bases, and 13 bases separated the two germline ends. As DNA, the CDR3 is TGTGCCAGCACAGAAACAGCCTCAGCCAAAAACATTCAGTACTTC. Its protein product is CASTETASAKNIQYF.

The chain combines TRBV10-3 with TRBJ2-1, with 7 bases matching TRBD1. The CDR3 has 17 residues. Germline CDR1 ENHRY, CDR2 SYGVKD. The V and J ends lost 0 bases and 0 bases, in that order; junction bases with no gene match: 5. In nucleotides, the CDR3 is TGTGCCATCAGTGAGTCCAGGGGGTCATCCTCCTACAATGAGCAGTTCTTC. It encodes CAISESRGSSSYNEQFF.

CDR3 residues: CASSLSRGNSPLHF. CDR3 DNA: TGTGCCAGCAGTTTGAGCAGGGGGAATTCACCCCTCCACTTT. This rearrangement joins TRBV27 to TRBJ1-6; 7 bases line up with TRBD1. Germline V gene data show CDR1 as MNHEY and CDR2 as SMNVEV (reference sequence). The CDR3 contains 14 residues. Trimming cost V 3 bases and J 7 bases; bases outside gene matches: 3.

The V and J genes are TRBV18 and TRBJ2-2; 7 nucleotides line up with TRBD1. CDR3 length equals 15 residues. Germline V gene lookup returns CDR1 KGHSH and CDR2 LQKENI. V lost 5 bases, J lost 0 bases, and 3 bases stayed unmatched. CDR3 DNA: TGTGCCAGCTCAACGGGACAGACGAACACCGGGGAGCTGTTTTTT. Amino acid sequence: CASSTGQTNTGELFF.

The V call is TRBV18, the J call TRBJ2-2; 7 positions agree with TRBD1. After removal of 3 bases from V and 6 bases from J, the junction contained 7 bases not matched to a gene. Germline V gene data show CDR1 as KGHSH and CDR2 as LQKENI. This CDR3 has 15 residues. CDR3 in DNA: TGTGCCAGCTCACCCGAAACAGGGGTCGCCGGGGAGCTGTTTTTT. Translating gives CASSPETGVAGELFF.